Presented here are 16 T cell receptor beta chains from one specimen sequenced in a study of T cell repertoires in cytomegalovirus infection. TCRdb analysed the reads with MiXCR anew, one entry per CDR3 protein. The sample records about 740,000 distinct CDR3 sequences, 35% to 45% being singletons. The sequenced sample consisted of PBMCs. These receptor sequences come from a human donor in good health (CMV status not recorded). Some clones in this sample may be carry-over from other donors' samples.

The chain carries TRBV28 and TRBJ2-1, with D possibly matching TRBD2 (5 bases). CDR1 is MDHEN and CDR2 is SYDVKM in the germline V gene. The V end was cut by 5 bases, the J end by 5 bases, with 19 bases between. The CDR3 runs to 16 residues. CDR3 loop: CASSLSGAGLNNEQFF. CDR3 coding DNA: TGTGCCAGCAGTCTGAGCGGCGCCGGGCTCAACAATGAGCAGTTCTTC.

The CDR3 loop reads CASSEEHDTGELFF. In DNA, the CDR3 is TGTGCCAGCAGTGAAGAACACGACACCGGGGAGCTGTTTTTT. This chain uses TRBV6-1 with TRBJ2-2, with D uncertain. The V and J ends lost 1 base and 3 bases respectively, with 6 bases between them. The CDR3 consists of 14 residues. The V gene's germline CDR1 is MNHNS and CDR2 SASEGT.

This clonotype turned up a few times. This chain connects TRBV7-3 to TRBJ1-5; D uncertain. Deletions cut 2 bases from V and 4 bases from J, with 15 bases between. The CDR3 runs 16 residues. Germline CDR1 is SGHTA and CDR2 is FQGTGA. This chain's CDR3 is CASSLRHGRLNQPQHF. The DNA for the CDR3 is TGTGCCAGCAGCTTACGGCACGGTAGACTAAATCAGCCCCAGCATTTT. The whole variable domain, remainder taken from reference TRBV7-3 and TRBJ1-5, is GAGVSQTPSNKVTEKGKYVELRCDPISGHTALYWYRQSLGQGPEFLIYFQGTGAADDSGLPNDRFFAVRPEGSVSTLKIQRTERGDSAVYLCASSLRHGRLNQPQHFGDGTRLSIL.

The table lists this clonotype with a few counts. CDR3 sequence (DNA): TGCGCCAGCAGCCGGGAGGGGGAGACCCAGTACTTC. This translates into CASSREGETQYF. The rearrangement joins TRBV5-1 to TRBJ2-5, with TRBD2 identical over 8 bases. Germline V gene sequence: CDR1 SGHRS, CDR2 YFSETQ. This CDR3 is 12 amino acids long. V lost 4 bases to trimming and J lost 5 bases; unmatched junction nucleotides: 1.

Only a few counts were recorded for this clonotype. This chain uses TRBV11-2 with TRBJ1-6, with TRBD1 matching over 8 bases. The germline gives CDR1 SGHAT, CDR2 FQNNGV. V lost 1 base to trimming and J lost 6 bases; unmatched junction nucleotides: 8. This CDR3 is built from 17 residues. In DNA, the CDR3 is TGTGCCAGCAGCTTAGGGGTGACAGGGGCGATTAATTCACCCCTCCACTTT. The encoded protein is CASSLGVTGAINSPLHF.

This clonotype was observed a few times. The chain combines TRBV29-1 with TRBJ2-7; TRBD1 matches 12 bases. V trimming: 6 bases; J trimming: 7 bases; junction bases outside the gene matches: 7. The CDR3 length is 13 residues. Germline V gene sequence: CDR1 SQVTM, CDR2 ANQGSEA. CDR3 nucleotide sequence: TGCAGCGTCAAGGGACAGGGGGCTCGAGAGCAGTACTTC. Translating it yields CSVKGQGAREQYF.

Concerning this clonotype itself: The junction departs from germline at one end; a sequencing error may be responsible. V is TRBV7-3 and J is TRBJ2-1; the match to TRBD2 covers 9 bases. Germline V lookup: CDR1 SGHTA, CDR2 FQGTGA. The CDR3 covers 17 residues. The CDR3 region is CASSLGTSSGVANEPFF. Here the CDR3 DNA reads TGTGCCAGCAGCTTAGGGACTAGCTCGGGAGTAGCAAATGAGCCGTTCTTC.

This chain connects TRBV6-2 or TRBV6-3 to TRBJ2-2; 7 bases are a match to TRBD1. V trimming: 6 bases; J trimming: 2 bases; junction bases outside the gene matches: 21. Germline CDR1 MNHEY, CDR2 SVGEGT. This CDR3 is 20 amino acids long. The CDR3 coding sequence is TGTGCCAGCAGAGACAGGGAAGGTCTTTCTCCCTTTCCCAACACCGGGGAGCTGTTTTTT. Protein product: CASRDREGLSPFPNTGELFF.

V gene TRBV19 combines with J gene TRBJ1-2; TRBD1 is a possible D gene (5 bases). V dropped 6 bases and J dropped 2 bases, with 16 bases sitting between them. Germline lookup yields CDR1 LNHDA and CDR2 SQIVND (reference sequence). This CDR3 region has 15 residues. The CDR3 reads CASRGDRPLNYGYTF. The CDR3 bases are TGTGCCAGTAGGGGGGACCGACCGCTGAACTATGGCTACACCTTC.

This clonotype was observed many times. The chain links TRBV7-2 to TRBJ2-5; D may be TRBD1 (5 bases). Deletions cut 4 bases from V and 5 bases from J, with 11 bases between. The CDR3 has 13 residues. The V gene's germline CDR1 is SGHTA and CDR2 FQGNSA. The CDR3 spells CASSSGFHETQYF. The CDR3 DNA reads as TGTGCCAGCAGCTCAGGGTTTCACGAGACCCAGTACTTC. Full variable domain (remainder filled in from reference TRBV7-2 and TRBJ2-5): GAGVSQSPSNKVTEKGKDVELRCDPISGHTALYWYRQSLGQGLEFLIYFQGNSAPDKSGLPSDRFSAERTGGSVSTLTIQRTQQEDSAVYLCASSSGFHETQYFGPGTRLLVL.

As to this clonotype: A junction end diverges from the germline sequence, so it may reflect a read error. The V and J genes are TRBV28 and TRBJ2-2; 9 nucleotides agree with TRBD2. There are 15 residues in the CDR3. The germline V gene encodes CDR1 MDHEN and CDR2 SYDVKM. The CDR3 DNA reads TGTGCCAGCAGTTTACGACTAGCGGTCACCGGGGAGCTTTTTTTT. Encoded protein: CASSLRLAVTGELFF.

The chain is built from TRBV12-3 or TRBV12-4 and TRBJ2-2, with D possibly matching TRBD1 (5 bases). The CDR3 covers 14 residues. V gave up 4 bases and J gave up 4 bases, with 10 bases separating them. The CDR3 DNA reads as TGTGCCAGCAGTTCCCAGGGAATCACCGGGGAGCTGTTTTTT. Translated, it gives CASSSQGITGELFF.

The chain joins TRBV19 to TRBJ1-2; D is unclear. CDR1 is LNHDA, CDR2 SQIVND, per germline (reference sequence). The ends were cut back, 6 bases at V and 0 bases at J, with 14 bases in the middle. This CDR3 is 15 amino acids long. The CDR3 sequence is CASSLNSAANYGYTF. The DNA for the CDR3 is TGTGCCAGTAGCCTAAATTCGGCCGCTAACTATGGCTACACCTTC.

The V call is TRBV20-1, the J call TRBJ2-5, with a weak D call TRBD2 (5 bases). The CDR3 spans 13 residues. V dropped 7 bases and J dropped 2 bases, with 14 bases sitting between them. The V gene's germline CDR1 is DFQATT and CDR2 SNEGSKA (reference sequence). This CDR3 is CSGSRGLQETQYF. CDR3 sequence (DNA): TGCAGTGGTTCTCGGGGATTACAAGAGACCCAGTACTTC.

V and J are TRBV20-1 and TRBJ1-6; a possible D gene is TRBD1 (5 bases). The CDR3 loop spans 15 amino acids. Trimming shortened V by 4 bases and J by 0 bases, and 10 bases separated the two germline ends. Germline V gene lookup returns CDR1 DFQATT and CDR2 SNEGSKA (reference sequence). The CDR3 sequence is CSATGFSSYNSPLHF. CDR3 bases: TGCAGTGCTACAGGGTTTAGCTCCTATAATTCACCCCTCCACTTT.

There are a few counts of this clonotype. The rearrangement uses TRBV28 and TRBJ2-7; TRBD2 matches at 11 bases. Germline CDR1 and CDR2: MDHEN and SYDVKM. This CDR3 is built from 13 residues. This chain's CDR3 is CGSTSGDTYEQYF. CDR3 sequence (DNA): TGTGGTTCGACTAGCGGGGATACCTACGAGCAGTACTTC.